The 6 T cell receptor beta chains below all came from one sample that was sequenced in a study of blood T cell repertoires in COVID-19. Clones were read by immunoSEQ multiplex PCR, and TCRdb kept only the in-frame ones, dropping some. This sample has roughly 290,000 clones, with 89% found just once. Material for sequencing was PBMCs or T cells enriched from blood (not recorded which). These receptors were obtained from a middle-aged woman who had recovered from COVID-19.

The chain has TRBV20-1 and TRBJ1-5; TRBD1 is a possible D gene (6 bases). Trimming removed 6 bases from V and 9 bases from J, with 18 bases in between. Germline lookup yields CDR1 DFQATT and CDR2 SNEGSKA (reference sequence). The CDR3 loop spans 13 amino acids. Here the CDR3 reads CSASGQPSGPQHF. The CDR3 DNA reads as TGCAGTGCCAGTGGACAGCCCTCAGGGCCCCAGCATTTT.

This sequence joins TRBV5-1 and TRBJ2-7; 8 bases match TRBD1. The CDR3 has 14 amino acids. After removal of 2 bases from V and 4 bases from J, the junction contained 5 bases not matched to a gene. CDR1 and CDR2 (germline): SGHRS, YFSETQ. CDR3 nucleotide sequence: TGCGCCAGCAGCTTCGGGGACAGGTTTTACGAGCAGTACTTC. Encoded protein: CASSFGDRFYEQYF.

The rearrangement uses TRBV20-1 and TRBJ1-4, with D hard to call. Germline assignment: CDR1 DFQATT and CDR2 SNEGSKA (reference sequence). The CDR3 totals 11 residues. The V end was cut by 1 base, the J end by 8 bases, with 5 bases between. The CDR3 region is CSARAVEKLFF. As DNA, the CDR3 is TGCAGTGCTAGAGCGGTGGAAAAACTGTTTTTT.

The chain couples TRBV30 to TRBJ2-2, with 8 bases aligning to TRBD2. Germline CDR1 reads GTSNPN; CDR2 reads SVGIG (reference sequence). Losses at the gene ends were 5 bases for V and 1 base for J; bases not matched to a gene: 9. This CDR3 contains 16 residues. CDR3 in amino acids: CAWGGALAVNTGELFF. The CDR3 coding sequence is TGTGCCTGGGGGGGGGCACTAGCGGTGAACACCGGGGAGCTGTTTTTT.

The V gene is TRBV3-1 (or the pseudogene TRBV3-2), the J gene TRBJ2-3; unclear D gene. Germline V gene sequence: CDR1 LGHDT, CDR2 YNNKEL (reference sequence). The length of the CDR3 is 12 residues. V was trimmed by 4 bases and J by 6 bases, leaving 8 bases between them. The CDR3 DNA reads TGTGCCAGCAGCCTTCTCGGGGATACGCAGTATTTT. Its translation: CASSLLGDTQYF.

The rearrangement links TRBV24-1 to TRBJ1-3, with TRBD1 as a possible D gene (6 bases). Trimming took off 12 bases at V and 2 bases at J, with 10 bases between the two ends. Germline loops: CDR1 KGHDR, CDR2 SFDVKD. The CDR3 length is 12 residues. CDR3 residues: CAVTGTGNTIYF. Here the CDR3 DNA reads TGTGCCGTTACAGGGACTGGAAACACCATATATTTT.